This is a list of T cell receptor beta chains from one sample in a study of shared clonotypes between healthy human individuals. Only in-frame clones appear in the TCRdb table, and some are missing; sequencing was by immunoSEQ multiplex PCR. In the table there are fewer than 2.5 million clones, approximately 93% of which are singletons. What was sequenced was naive CD4+ T cells from PBMCs. The receptors were gathered from a man between 18 and 29 years old in good health. Some clones in this sample may be carry-over from other donors' samples. The CDR3 runs from the conserved cysteine through the conserved F or W. A D gene is named only where the DNA matches it firmly. Clone size appears in some rows only: once, few, many, or a class for an expanded clone.

-,TRBV4-2,-,TRBJ1-1,TGTGCCAGCAGCCAAGATGAGAGATACACTGAAGCTTTCTTT,CASSQDERYTEAFF
once,TRBV9,-,TRBJ2-3,TGTGCCAGCAGCGTAGCTTCAACCCCGACAGTCACTAGCACAGATACGCAGTATTTT,CASSVASTPTVTSTDTQYF
-,TRBV28,TRBD1,TRBJ1-5,TGTGCCAGCAGGAACAGGGGGCGGGAAGTTCAGCCCCAGCATTTT,CASRNRGREVQPQHF
-,TRBV18,-,TRBJ2-1,TGTGCCAGCTCACCTGGCCCCGGAAATGAGCAGTTCTTC,CASSPGPGNEQFF
-,TRBV28,TRBD1,TRBJ1-2,TGTGCCAGCAGTTTCCCAGGGGGTTACTATGGCTACACCTTC,CASSFPGGYYGYTF
-,TRBV15,-,TRBJ2-2,TGTGCCACCAGCAGAGGCATAGCCGGGGAGCTGTTTTTT,CATSRGIAGELFF
-,TRBV2,-,TRBJ2-1,TGTGCCAGCAGTCAAATCACTAGTGTCTCCTACAATGAGCAGTTCTTC,CASSQITSVSYNEQFF
few,TRBV20-1,-,TRBJ1-5,TGCAGTGCTCGGAGACCGCCCCAGCATTTT,CSARRPPQHF
-,TRBV2,TRBD1,TRBJ1-2,TGTGCCAGCAGTTCAGACAGGGGCGGCTATGGCTACACCTTC,CASSSDRGGYGYTF
-,TRBV28,TRBD2,TRBJ2-5,TGTGCCAGCCTTTCCAGCGGGGGACAAGAGACCCAGTACTTC,CASLSSGGQETQYF
-,TRBV15,TRBD2,TRBJ2-2,TGTGCCACCAGCAGAGATCGAGCGGGGGCCGGGGAGCTGTTTTTT,CATSRDRAGAGELFF
-,TRBV25-1,TRBD1,TRBJ1-6,TGTGCCAGCAGTGACCCCCCCGGGACAGTTAATTCACCCCTCCACTTT,CASSDPPGTVNSPLHF
-,TRBV28,-,TRBJ1-2,TGTGCCAGCAGTTTGTCCTCTCTGGCGGAGGGGAACTATGGCTACACCTTC,CASSLSSLAEGNYGYTF
-,TRBV7-3,-,TRBJ2-7,TGTGCCAGCAGCTTAATCCCGGGACACCGTTACGAGCAGTACTTC,CASSLIPGHRYEQYF
-,TRBV30,-,TRBJ2-3,TGTGCCTGGAGTGTAGAACAGTGGACAGATACGCAGTATTTT,CAWSVEQWTDTQYF
-,TRBV30,-,TRBJ1-5,TGTGCCTGGAGTGAGGGGGGAACTCAGCCCCAGCATTTT,CAWSEGGTQPQHF
-,TRBV6-1,TRBD2,TRBJ2-3,TGTGCCGGGCGTCAGCGGGAGTATTCAGATACGCAGTATTTT,CAGRQREYSDTQYF
-,TRBV4-1,-,TRBJ2-4,TGCGCCAGCAGCCAAGATCCTAGCACCAAAAACATTCAGTACTTC,CASSQDPSTKNIQYF
-,TRBV4-3,-,TRBJ2-7,TGCGCCAGCAGCCAAGATTTGAGACTCAGCCCACAAAAGTACTTC,CASSQDLRLSPQKYF
-,TRBV11-2,-,TRBJ1-2,TGTGCCAGCAGCTCTAACCCGCGTAAAGGCTACACCTTC,CASSSNPRKGYTF
-,TRBV7-2,TRBD2,TRBJ2-1,TGTGCCAGCAGCCCGGGACTAGCGGGGGCCAGGTCCTACAATGAGCAGTTCTTC,CASSPGLAGARSYNEQFF
-,TRBV11-1,-,TRBJ1-2,TGTGCCAGCAGCCTCGGGGGGGATAACTATGGCTACACCTTC,CASSLGGDNYGYTF
-,TRBV5-1,-,TRBJ1-4,TGCGCCAGCAGCTTGGCCGGGTATGAAAAACTGTTTTTT,CASSLAGYEKLFF
few,TRBV6-5,-,TRBJ1-5,TGTGCCAGCAGTTACTCTGACAGTCGTGGCCAGCCCCAGCATTTT,CASSYSDSRGQPQHF
-,TRBV10-3,TRBD2,TRBJ2-3,TGTGCCATCAGCGCGACTAGCGGGAGCGATACGCAGTATTTT,CAISATSGSDTQYF
-,TRBV18,-,TRBJ1-3,TGTGCCAGCTCACCTCAAAAGGGACGGCTCTCTGGAAACACCATATATTTT,CASSPQKGRLSGNTIYF
-,TRBV28,TRBD1,TRBJ1-2,TGTGCCAGCAGATCGGGACAGAGCTATGGCTACACCTTC,CASRSGQSYGYTF
-,TRBV7-9,TRBD1,TRBJ1-2,TGTGCCAGCAGCCTCAACGGTGGACAGGTGCACTATGGCTACACCTTC,CASSLNGGQVHYGYTF